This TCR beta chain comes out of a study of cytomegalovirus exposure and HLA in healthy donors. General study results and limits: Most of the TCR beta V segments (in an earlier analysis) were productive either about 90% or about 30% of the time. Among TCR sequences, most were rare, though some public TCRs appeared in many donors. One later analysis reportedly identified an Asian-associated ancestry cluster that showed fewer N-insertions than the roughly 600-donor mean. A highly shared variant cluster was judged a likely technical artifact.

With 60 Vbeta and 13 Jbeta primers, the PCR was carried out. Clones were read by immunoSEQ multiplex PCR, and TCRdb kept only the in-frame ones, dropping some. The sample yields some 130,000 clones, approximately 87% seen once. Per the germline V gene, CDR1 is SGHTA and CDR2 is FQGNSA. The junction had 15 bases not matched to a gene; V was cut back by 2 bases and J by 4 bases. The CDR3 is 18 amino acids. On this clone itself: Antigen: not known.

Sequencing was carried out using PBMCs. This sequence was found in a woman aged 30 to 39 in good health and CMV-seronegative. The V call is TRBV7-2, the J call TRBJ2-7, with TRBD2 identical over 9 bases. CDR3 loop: CASSLSPLVRLAGYEQYF. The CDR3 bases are TGTGCCAGCAGCTTAAGCCCGCTAGTCCGCCTAGCGGGGTACGAGCAGTACTTC.